Described below is a single T cell receptor beta chain sequence and its context. As yet, its antigen is unknown. Among participants with HIV, every one received treatment in the United States. With 9 bases removed from V and 3 bases from J, the gap between germline ends came to 19 bases. The V gene's germline CDR1 is MDHEN and CDR2 SYDVKM. The CDR3 length is 15 residues. This entry is derived from a study of long-term antiretroviral therapy in people with HIV. General study findings and limits: At every time point, clones expanded before ART dominated the repertoire.

They ran version v3.0 of the immunoSEQ assay at survey level. This table comes from immunoSEQ multiplex PCR, and its TCRdb copy is limited to in-frame clones, with some not included. The sample includes 25,000 to 35,000 clones, roughly 87% seen only once; the top ten take 0.9% to 1.2%. The input for sequencing was unsorted PBMCs, taken 2 years after starting antiretroviral therapy. The source is a man aged 45-65 years with HIV. The rearrangement uses TRBV28 and TRBJ2-3; D is possibly TRBD2 (6 bases). The CDR3 nucleotides read TGTGCCAGTGGTATTCTTCGTGGGGGGACAGATACGCAGTATTTT. It is translated as CASGILRGGTDTQYF.